This is a list of T cell receptor beta chains from one sample in a study of blood T cell repertoires in COVID-19. Here immunoSEQ multiplex PCR was the method, and the copy in TCRdb shows in-frame clones only, minus some. The data contain 150,000 to 160,000 clones, around 89% of them singletons. Sequencing used peripheral blood. The receptors derive from a woman aged 35 to 49 with acute or convalescent COVID-19. Both conserved end residues are part of each CDR3. D genes are given only for firm matches. A row's size may be missing; if present it is once, few, many or a size class.

D: TRBD2
size: -
V: TRBV9
J: TRBJ2-3
DNA: TGTGCCAGCAGCGTAGCACTAGCGGGGGGCTATGATAGAACAGATACGCAGTATTTT
CDR3: CASSVALAGGYDRTDTQYF

D: TRBD1
size: -
V: TRBV5-6
J: TRBJ2-7
DNA: TGTGCCAGCAGCTTGAGCGGGACAGGGGGTAAAGACGAGCAGTACTTC
CDR3: CASSLSGTGGKDEQYF

D: -
size: -
V: TRBV5-1
J: TRBJ2-3
DNA: TGCGCCAGCAGCGACCAGCGGGGCACAGATACGCAGTATTTT
CDR3: CASSDQRGTDTQYF

D: TRBD2
size: -
V: TRBV11-3
J: TRBJ2-1
DNA: TGTGCCAGCAGCAATAGCGGGAGCTCCTACAATGAGCAGTTCTTC
CDR3: CASSNSGSSYNEQFF

D: TRBD2
size: -
V: TRBV5-1
J: TRBJ2-1
DNA: TGCGCCAGCAGCGTTTACCGACTAGCGAGTGTCAATGAGCAGTTCTTC
CDR3: CASSVYRLASVNEQFF

D: -
size: once
V: TRBV21-1
J: TRBJ1-6
DNA: TGTGCCAGCAGTAGGACAGGGGGCGCGAGAAACCCTTCACCCCTCCACTTT
CDR3: CASSRTGGARNPSPLHF

D: -
size: -
V: TRBV18
J: TRBJ2-6
DNA: TGTGCCAGCTCACCACAACGACAGCAGAGCTCTGGGGCCAACGTCCTGACTTTC
CDR3: CASSPQRQQSSGANVLTF

D: -
size: -
V: TRBV12-3/TRBV12-4
J: TRBJ1-5
DNA: TGTGCCAGCAGCCCAGAACATTCCCAGCCCCAGCATTTT
CDR3: CASSPEHSQPQHF

D: -
size: -
V: TRBV28
J: TRBJ2-6
DNA: TGTGCCAGCAGTTTAGCCGGCTCTGGGGCCAACGTCCTGACTTTC
CDR3: CASSLAGSGANVLTF

D: TRBD1
size: -
V: TRBV24-1
J: TRBJ1-1
DNA: TGTGCCACCAGTGATTCAGGGGGCAAGACTGAAGCTTTCTTT
CDR3: CATSDSGGKTEAFF

D: -
size: once
V: TRBV9
J: TRBJ1-2
DNA: TGTGCCAGCAGCATGGGGGCAGCTCTAAACTATGGCTACACCTTC
CDR3: CASSMGAALNYGYTF

D: -
size: -
V: TRBV6-6
J: TRBJ1-6
DNA: TGTGCCAGCAGTTACATGGAGACTAATTCACCCCTCCACTTT
CDR3: CASSYMETNSPLHF

D: TRBD1
size: -
V: TRBV27
J: TRBJ2-7
DNA: TGTGCCAGCAGTTTGATGGGGACAGGAGTAGCGTCAGGGCAGTACTTC
CDR3: CASSLMGTGVASGQYF

D: -
size: -
V: TRBV7-2
J: TRBJ2-5
DNA: TGTGCCAGCAGCTTAAGGAGTTATGAGGAGACCCAGTACTTC
CDR3: CASSLRSYEETQYF

D: TRBD1
size: -
V: TRBV3-1/TRBV3-2
J: TRBJ1-3
DNA: TGTGCCAGCACCAGAGGACAGGGGGCCTCGGACACCATATATTTT
CDR3: CASTRGQGASDTIYF

D: -
size: -
V: TRBV4-2
J: TRBJ1-2
DNA: TGTGCCAGCAGCCAAGATCCAGCAGGGCCGACCGGGCTCTACACCTTC
CDR3: CASSQDPAGPTGLYTF

D: TRBD2
size: -
V: TRBV11-3
J: TRBJ2-1
DNA: TGTGCCAGCAGCTTAGGTAGGGTAGCGGGAGCAATCTCCTACAATGAGCAGTTCTTC
CDR3: CASSLGRVAGAISYNEQFF

D: TRBD1
size: -
V: TRBV25-1
J: TRBJ1-2
DNA: TGTGCCAGCAGTGAATCTAGTAGGGGGCCCCAAATGGATGGCTACACCTTC
CDR3: CASSESSRGPQMDGYTF

D: TRBD1
size: -
V: TRBV6-5
J: TRBJ2-7
DNA: TGTGCCAGCAGGGTAGGGGGCCACGAGCAGTACTTC
CDR3: CASRVGGHEQYF

D: TRBD1
size: -
V: TRBV28
J: TRBJ1-5
DNA: TGTGCCAGCAGTTCCCGACCAGGACAGGGCAATCAGCCCCAGCATTTT
CDR3: CASSSRPGQGNQPQHF

D: TRBD2
size: -
V: TRBV30
J: TRBJ2-5
DNA: TGTGCCTGGAGTGTACTGACTAGCGGCCAAGAGACCCAGTACTTC
CDR3: CAWSVLTSGQETQYF

D: -
size: -
V: TRBV18
J: TRBJ2-4
DNA: TGTGCCAGCTCACCAGCAGATCTAGCCAAAAACATTCAGTACTTC
CDR3: CASSPADLAKNIQYF

D: -
size: -
V: TRBV7-9
J: TRBJ2-1
DNA: TGTGCCAGCACCACTTGGGAGCGCTCCTACAATGAGCAGTTCTTC
CDR3: CASTTWERSYNEQFF

D: TRBD1
size: -
V: TRBV7-8
J: TRBJ1-1
DNA: TGTGCCAGCAGGTTTACAGGGGGAGGTCTGAACACTGAAGCTTTCTTT
CDR3: CASRFTGGGLNTEAFF

D: TRBD2
size: -
V: TRBV27
J: TRBJ2-2
DNA: TGTGCCAGCAGTTTACTATGGGCGGGGGGCATGATGGGCGGGGAGCTGTTTTTT
CDR3: CASSLLWAGGMMGGELFF

D: -
size: -
V: TRBV5-5
J: TRBJ2-3
DNA: TGTGCCAGCAGCTCAATAGATACGCAGTATTTT
CDR3: CASSSIDTQYF

D: -
size: -
V: TRBV5-1
J: TRBJ1-4
DNA: TGCGCCAGCAAAATTACCATGGGCTCAACTAATGAAAAACTGTTTTTT
CDR3: CASKITMGSTNEKLFF

D: -
size: -
V: TRBV14
J: TRBJ1-2
DNA: TGTGCCAGCAGCCAAGAGGGGACATTCTATGGCTACACCTTC
CDR3: CASSQEGTFYGYTF